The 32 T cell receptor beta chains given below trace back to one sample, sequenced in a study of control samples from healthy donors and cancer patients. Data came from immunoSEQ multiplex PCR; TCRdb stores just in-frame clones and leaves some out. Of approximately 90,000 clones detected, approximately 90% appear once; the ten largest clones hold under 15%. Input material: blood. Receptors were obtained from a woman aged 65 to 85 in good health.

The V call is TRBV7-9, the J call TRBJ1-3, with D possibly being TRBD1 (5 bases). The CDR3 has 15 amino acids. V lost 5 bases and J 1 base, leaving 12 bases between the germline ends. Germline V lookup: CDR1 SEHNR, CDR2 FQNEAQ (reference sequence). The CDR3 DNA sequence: TGTGCCAGCAGCCGCCTCGAGGGGTCTGGAAACACCATATATTTT. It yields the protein CASSRLEGSGNTIYF.

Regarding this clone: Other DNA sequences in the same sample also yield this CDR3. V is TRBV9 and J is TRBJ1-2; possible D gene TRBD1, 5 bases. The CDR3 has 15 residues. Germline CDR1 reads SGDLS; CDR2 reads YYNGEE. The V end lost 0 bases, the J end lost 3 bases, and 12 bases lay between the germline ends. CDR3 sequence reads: CASSVGGMTYYGYTF. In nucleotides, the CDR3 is TGTGCCAGCAGCGTAGGGGGGATGACCTACTATGGCTACACCTTC.

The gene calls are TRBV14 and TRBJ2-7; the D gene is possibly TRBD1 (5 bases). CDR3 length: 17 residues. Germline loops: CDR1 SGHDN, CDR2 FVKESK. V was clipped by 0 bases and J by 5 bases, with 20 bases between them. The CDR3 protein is CASSQEWGLDRPHEQYF. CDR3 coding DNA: TGTGCCAGCAGCCAAGAGTGGGGCCTAGATCGCCCCCACGAGCAGTACTTC.

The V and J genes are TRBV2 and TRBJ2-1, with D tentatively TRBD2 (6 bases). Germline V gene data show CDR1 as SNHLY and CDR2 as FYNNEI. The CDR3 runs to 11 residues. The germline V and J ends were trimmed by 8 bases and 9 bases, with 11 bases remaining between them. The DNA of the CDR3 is TGTGCCAGCGGTGGAGGGATTGAGCAGTTCTTC. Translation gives CASGGGIEQFF.

The CDR3 DNA is TGTGCCAGCAGCCTACCCGGGACAGGGGGCGGGAATGAGCAGTTCTTC. Translated, it gives CASSLPGTGGGNEQFF. V is TRBV5-4 and J is TRBJ2-1, with 12 bases identical to TRBD1. With V trimmed by 4 bases and J by 7 bases, 9 bases remained unmatched. The CDR3 is made up of 16 amino acids. Germline CDR1 is SGHNT and CDR2 is YYREEE (reference sequence).

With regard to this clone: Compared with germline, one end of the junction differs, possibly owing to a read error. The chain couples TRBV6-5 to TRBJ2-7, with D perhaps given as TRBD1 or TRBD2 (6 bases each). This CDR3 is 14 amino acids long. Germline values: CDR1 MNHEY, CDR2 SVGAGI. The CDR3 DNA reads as TGTGTCAGCAGTCCGGGGGCAGGGGCCTACGAGCAGTACTTC. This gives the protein CVSSPGAGAYEQYF.

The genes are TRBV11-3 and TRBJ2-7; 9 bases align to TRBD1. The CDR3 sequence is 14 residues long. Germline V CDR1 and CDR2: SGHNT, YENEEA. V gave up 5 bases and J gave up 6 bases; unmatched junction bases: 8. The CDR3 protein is CASSPGQGSGEQYF. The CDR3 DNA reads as TGTGCCAGCAGCCCGGGACAGGGTTCGGGCGAGCAGTACTTC.

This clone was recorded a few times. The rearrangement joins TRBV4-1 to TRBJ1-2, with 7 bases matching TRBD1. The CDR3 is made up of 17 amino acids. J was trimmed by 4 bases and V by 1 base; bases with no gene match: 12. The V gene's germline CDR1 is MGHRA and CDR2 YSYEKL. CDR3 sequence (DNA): TGCGCCAGCAGCCAAGTCGGGGGAAACAGGGGCCCCTATGGCTACACCTTC. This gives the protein CASSQVGGNRGPYGYTF.

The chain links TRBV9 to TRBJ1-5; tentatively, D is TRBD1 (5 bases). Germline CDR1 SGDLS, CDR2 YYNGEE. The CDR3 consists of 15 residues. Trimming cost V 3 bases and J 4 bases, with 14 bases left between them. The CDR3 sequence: CASSAGPVRNQPQHF. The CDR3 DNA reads TGTGCCAGCAGCGCGGGACCCGTTAGGAATCAGCCCCAGCATTTT. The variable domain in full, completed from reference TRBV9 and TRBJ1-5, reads DSGVTQTPKHLITATGQRVTLRCSPRSGDLSVYWYQQSLDQGLQFLIQYYNGEERAKGNILERFSAQQFPDLHSELNLSSLELGDSALYFCASSAGPVRNQPQHFGDGTRLSIL.

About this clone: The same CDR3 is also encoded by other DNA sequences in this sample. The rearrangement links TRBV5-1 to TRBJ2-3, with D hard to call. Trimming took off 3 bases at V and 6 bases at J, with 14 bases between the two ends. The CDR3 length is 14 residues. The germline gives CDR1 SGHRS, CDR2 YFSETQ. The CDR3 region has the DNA TGCGCCAGCAGCTCCGGTGGGGTGACTGATACGCAGTATTTT. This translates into CASSSGGVTDTQYF.

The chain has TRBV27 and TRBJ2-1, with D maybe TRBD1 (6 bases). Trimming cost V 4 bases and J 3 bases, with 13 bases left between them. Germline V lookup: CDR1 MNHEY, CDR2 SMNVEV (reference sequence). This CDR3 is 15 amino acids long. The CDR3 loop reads CASSSRDIFYNEQFF. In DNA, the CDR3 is TGTGCCAGCAGTTCCCGGGACATATTCTACAATGAGCAGTTCTTC.

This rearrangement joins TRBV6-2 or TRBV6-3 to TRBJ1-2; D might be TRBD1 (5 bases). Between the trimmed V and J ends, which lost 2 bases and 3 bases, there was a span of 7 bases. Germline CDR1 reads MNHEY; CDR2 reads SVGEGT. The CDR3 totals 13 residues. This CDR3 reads CASSYGADYGYTF. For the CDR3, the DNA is TGTGCCAGCAGTTACGGGGCAGACTATGGCTACACCTTC.

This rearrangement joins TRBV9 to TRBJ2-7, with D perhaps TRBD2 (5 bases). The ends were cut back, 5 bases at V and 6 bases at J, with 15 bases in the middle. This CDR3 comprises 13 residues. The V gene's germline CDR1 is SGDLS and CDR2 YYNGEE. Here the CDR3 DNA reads TGTGCCAGCAGTTCCGGGAATCCCCTCGAGCAGTACTTC. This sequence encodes CASSSGNPLEQYF. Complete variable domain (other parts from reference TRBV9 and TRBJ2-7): DSGVTQTPKHLITATGQRVTLRCSPRSGDLSVYWYQQSLDQGLQFLIQYYNGEERAKGNILERFSAQQFPDLHSELNLSSLELGDSALYFCASSSGNPLEQYFGPGTRLTVT.

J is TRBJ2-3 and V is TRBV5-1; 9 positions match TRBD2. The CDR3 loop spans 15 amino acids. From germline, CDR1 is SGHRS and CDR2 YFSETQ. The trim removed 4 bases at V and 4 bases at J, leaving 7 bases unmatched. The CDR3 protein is CASSDKRGDPDTQYF. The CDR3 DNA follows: TGCGCCAGCAGCGATAAGCGGGGGGACCCAGATACGCAGTATTTT.

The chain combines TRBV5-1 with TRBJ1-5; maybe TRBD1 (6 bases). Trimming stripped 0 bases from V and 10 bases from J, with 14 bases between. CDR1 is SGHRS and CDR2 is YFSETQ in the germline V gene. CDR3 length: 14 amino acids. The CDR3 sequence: CASSLGGQAAPQHF. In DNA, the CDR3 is TGCGCCAGCAGCTTGGGGGGGCAGGCAGCCCCCCAGCATTTT.

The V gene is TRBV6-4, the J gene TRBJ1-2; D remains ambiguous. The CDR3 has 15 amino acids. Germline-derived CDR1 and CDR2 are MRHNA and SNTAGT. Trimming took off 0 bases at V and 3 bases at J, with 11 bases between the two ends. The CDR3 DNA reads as TGTGCCAGCAGTGACTCGGCAGGTGGAGACTATGGCTACACCTTC. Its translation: CASSDSAGGDYGYTF.

The CDR3 loop is CASSPTTGIGGVLHF. The CDR3 DNA reads as TGTGCCAGCAGTCCAACTACAGGGATAGGGGGTGTCCTCCACTTT. The chain is built from TRBV6-4 and TRBJ1-6; weak D call: TRBD1 (6 bases). The CDR3 consists of 15 residues. V lost 5 bases and J lost 15, with 23 bases in between. CDR1 and CDR2 (germline): MRHNA, SNTAGT.

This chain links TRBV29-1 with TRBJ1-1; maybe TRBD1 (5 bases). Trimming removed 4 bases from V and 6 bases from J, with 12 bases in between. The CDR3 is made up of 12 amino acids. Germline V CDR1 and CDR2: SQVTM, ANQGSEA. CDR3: CSVVLGGSEAFF. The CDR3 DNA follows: TGCAGCGTTGTATTGGGGGGTTCTGAAGCTTTCTTT. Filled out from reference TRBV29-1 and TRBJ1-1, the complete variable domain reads SAVISQKPSRDICQRGTSLTIQCQVDSQVTMMFWYRQQPGQSLTLIATANQGSEATYESGFVIDKFPISRPNLTFSTLTVSNMSPEDSSIYLCSVVLGGSEAFFGQGTRLTVV.

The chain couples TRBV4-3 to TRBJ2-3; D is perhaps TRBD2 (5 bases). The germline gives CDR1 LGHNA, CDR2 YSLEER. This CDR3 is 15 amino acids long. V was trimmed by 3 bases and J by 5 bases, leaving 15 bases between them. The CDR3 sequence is CASSQEVFFGDTQYF. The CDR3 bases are TGCGCCAGCAGCCAGGAGGTGTTTTTCGGAGATACGCAGTATTTT.

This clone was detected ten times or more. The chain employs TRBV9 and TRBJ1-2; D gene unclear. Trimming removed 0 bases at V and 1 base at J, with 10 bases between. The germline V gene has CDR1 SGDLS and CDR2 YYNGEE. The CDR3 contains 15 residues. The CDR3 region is CASSVGLKINYGYTF. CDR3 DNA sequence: TGTGCCAGCAGCGTAGGACTGAAAATTAACTATGGCTACACCTTC. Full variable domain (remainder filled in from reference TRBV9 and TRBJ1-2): DSGVTQTPKHLITATGQRVTLRCSPRSGDLSVYWYQQSLDQGLQFLIQYYNGEERAKGNILERFSAQQFPDLHSELNLSSLELGDSALYFCASSVGLKINYGYTFGSGTRLTVV.

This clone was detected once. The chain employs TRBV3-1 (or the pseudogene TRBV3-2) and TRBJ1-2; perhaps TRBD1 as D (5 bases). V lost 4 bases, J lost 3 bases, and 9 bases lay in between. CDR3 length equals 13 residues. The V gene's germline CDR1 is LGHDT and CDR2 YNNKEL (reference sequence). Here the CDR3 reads CASSLGEDYGYTF. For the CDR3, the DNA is TGTGCCAGCAGCCTAGGGGAGGACTATGGCTACACCTTC.

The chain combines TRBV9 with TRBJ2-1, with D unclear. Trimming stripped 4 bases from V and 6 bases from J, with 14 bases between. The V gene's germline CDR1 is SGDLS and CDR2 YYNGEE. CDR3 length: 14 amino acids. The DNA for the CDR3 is TGTGCCAGCAGCTCCCATGATAGGAGCAATGAGCAGTTCTTC. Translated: CASSSHDRSNEQFF.

The CDR3 spells CASSFLGNSPLHF. In nucleotides, the CDR3 is TGTGCCAGCAGCTTTCTAGGTAATTCACCCCTCCACTTT. The rearrangement links TRBV12-3 or TRBV12-4 to TRBJ1-6; no clear D. This CDR3 contains 13 residues. The V and J ends lost 6 bases and 6 bases respectively, with 9 bases between them.

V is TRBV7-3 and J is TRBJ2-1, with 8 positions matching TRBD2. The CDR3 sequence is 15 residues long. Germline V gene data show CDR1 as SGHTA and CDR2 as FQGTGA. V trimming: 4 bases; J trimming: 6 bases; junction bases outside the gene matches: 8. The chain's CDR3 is CASSSLAGNGNEQFF. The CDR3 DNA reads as TGTGCCAGCAGCTCCTTAGCGGGGAATGGCAATGAGCAGTTCTTC. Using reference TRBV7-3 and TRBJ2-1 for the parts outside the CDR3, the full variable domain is GAGVSQTPSNKVTEKGKYVELRCDPISGHTALYWYRQSLGQGPEFLIYFQGTGAADDSGLPNDRFFAVRPEGSVSTLKIQRTERGDSAVYLCASSSLAGNGNEQFFGPGTRLTVL.

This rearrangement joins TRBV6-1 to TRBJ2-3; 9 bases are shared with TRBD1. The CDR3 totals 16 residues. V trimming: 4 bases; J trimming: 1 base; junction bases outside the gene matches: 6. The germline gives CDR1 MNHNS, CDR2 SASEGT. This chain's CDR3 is CASSATGGGGTDTQYF. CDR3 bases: TGTGCCAGCAGTGCAACAGGGGGCGGAGGCACAGATACGCAGTATTTT.

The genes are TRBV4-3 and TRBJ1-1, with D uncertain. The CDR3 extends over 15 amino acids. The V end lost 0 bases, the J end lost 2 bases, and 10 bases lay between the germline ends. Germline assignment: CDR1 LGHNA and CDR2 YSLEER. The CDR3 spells CASSQEMGTNTEAFF. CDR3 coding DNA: TGCGCCAGCAGCCAAGAGATGGGCACAAACACTGAAGCTTTCTTT.

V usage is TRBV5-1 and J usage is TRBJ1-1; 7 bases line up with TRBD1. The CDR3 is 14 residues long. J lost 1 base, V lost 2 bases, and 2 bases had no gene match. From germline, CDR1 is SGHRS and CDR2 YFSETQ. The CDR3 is CASSFGTANTEAFF. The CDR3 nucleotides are TGCGCCAGCAGCTTTGGGACAGCGAACACTGAAGCTTTCTTT. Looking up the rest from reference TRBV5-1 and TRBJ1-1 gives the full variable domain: KAGVTQTPRYLIKTRGQQVTLSCSPISGHRSVSWYQQTPGQGLQFLFEYFSETQRNKGNFPGRFSGRQFSNSRSEMNVSTLELGDSALYLCASSFGTANTEAFFGQGTRLTVV.

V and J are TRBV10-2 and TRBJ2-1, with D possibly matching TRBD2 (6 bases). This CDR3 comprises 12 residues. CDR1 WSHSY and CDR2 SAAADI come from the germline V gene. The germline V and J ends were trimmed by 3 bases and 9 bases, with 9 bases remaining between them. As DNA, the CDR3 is TGCGCCAGCAGTGAAGCCGGGGGTGAGCAGTTCTTC. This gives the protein CASSEAGGEQFF.

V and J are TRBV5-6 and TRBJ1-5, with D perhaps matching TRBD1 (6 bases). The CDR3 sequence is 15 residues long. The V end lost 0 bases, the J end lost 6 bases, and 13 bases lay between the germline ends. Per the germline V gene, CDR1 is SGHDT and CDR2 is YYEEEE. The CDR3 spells CASSLGDIVGQPQHF. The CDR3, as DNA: TGTGCCAGCAGCTTGGGGGACATAGTTGGTCAGCCCCAGCATTTT.

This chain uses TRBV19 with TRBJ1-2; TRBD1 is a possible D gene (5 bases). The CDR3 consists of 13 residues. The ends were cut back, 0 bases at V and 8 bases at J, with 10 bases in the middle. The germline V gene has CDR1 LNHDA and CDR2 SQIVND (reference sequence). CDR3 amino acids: CASSIDRENGYTF. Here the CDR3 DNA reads TGTGCCAGTAGTATAGACAGGGAGAACGGCTACACCTTC.

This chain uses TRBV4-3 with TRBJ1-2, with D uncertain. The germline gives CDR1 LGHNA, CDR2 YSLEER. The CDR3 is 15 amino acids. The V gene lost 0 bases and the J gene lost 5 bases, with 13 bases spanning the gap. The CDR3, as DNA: TGCGCCAGCAGCCAAGATTCGAGGAGGGAGTATGGCTACACCTTC. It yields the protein CASSQDSRREYGYTF.

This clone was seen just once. CDR3 amino acids: CASSSSPHREGVEAFF. CDR3 nucleotides: TGTGCCAGCAGCTCATCCCCGCACAGGGAAGGGGTTGAAGCTTTCTTT. The rearrangement uses TRBV11-2 and TRBJ1-1, with D perhaps TRBD1 (6 bases). The CDR3 sequence is 16 residues long. V dropped 4 bases and J dropped 7 bases, with 22 bases sitting between them. Germline CDR1 is SGHAT and CDR2 is FQNNGV.